Listed here are 17 T cell receptor beta chains from one sample, sequenced in a study of T cell repertoires in cytomegalovirus infection. TCRdb re-called the reads through MiXCR, storing one row per CDR3 protein. The sample includes 630,000 or so distinct CDR3 sequences, approximately 24% seen only once; the top ten take less than 10%. The sequenced sample consisted of CD8+ T cells from PBMCs. These receptors came from a human donor in good health (CMV status not recorded). Some clones in this sample may be carry-over from other donors' samples.

V and J are TRBV7-8 and TRBJ2-5, with D perhaps TRBD2 (5 bases). V lost 7 bases and J 2 bases, leaving 14 bases between the germline ends. Germline CDR1 is SGHVS and CDR2 is FQNEAQ. CDR3 length: 14 amino acids. CDR3 amino acids: CASTPPRVQETQYF. In DNA, the CDR3 is TGTGCCAGCACCCCTCCGAGGGTACAAGAGACCCAGTACTTC. The full variable domain, rest sourced from reference TRBV7-8 and TRBJ2-5, is GAGVSQSPRYKVAKRGQDVALRCDPISGHVSLFWYQQALGQGPEFLTYFQNEAQLDKSGLPSDRFFAERPEGSVSTLKIQRTQQEDSAVYLCASTPPRVQETQYFGPGTRLLVL.

For this clonotype: It may be a read error: a sequence one base away is much more abundant. The genes are TRBV12-3 or TRBV12-4 and TRBJ2-1; D call uncertain. The CDR3 length is 16 residues. This CDR3 reads CAGSPPQVVKYNEQFF. CDR3 sequence (DNA): TGTGCCGGCAGTCCCCCGCAGGTAGTTAAATACAATGAGCAGTTCTTC.

This clonotype was seen repeatedly, ten times or more. The chain recombines TRBV4-1 with TRBJ2-2; D gene uncertain. CDR3 size: 15 residues. Germline lookup yields CDR1 MGHRA and CDR2 YSYEKL. Deletions cut 0 bases from V and 5 bases from J, with 10 bases between. The CDR3 loop is CASSQEMEGTGELFF. DNA of the CDR3: TGCGCCAGCAGCCAAGAGATGGAAGGAACCGGGGAGCTGTTTTTT.

This clonotype was seen at least ten times. This chain links TRBV10-3 with TRBJ1-2, with 11 bases lining up with TRBD1. V was clipped by 7 bases and J by 7 bases; unmatched bases: 11. The germline gives CDR1 ENHRY, CDR2 SYGVKD. The CDR3 covers 15 residues. This CDR3 is CAITDSTGTGGGYTF. CDR3 coding DNA: TGTGCCATCACCGACTCGACCGGGACAGGGGGTGGCTACACCTTC.

This sequence joins TRBV28 and TRBJ2-7, with D possibly being TRBD1 (6 bases). CDR1 is MDHEN and CDR2 is SYDVKM in the germline V gene. CDR3 size: 15 residues. V lost 6 bases, J lost 1 base, and 16 bases lay in between. CDR3 sequence: CASSFRGKRSYEQYV. The CDR3 bases are TGTGCCAGCAGCTTTAGGGGGAAAAGGTCCTACGAGCAGTACGTC.

The chain recombines TRBV20-1 with TRBJ2-3; 7 nucleotides agree with TRBD2. The CDR3 runs to 18 residues. Germline CDR1 reads DFQATT; CDR2 reads SNEGSKA (reference sequence). With 3 bases clipped from V and 2 bases from J, the junction kept 17 bases outside the gene matches. This CDR3 is CSASPDRLAERYTDTQYF. CDR3 DNA sequence: TGCAGTGCTAGCCCAGACCGGCTAGCGGAACGATACACAGATACGCAGTATTTT.

The chain employs TRBV12-3 or TRBV12-4 and TRBJ2-2; D unclear. V lost 1 base and J 6 bases, leaving 6 bases between the germline ends. This CDR3 is built from 13 residues. In DNA form, the CDR3 reads TGTGCCAGCAGTTTAGTGGCGGCCGGGGAGCTGTTTTTT. Protein sequence: CASSLVAAGELFF.

This clonotype has more than one count but fewer than ten. The chain has TRBV14 and TRBJ1-1; D is possibly TRBD1 (5 bases). Germline CDR1 is SGHDN and CDR2 is FVKESK. The CDR3 extends over 16 amino acids. V gave up 3 bases and J gave up 1 base, with 15 bases separating them. The CDR3 protein is CASSQWKGGANTEAFF. The CDR3 coding sequence is TGTGCCAGCAGCCAGTGGAAGGGAGGGGCGAACACTGAAGCTTTCTTT.

This clonotype was recorded many times. V is TRBV7-8 and J is TRBJ2-5, with 10 bases matching TRBD2. The CDR3 is 16 amino acids. The V and J ends lost 1 base and 1 base, in that order; junction bases with no gene match: 3. Germline CDR1 reads SGHVS; CDR2 reads FQNEAQ. The CDR3 region is CASSLGSGGPQETQYF. Here the CDR3 DNA reads TGTGCCAGCAGCTTAGGTAGCGGGGGGCCCCAAGAGACCCAGTACTTC.

This clonotype has a handful of counts. This sequence joins TRBV20-1 and TRBJ2-3; TRBD2 matches 15 bases. The CDR3 extends over 18 amino acids. The germline gives CDR1 DFQATT, CDR2 SNEGSKA (reference sequence). The V gene end was trimmed by 6 bases and the J gene end by 3 bases; junction bases not matched to a gene: 13. CDR3 in amino acids: CSARTSGGADRRTDTQYF. The DNA of the CDR3 is TGCAGTGCGAGGACTAGCGGGGGGGCCGATCGGAGAACAGATACGCAGTATTTT.

This clonotype has at least ten counts. This chain uses TRBV5-6 with TRBJ1-1; D uncertain. V lost 4 bases, J lost 12 bases, and 16 bases lay in between. This CDR3 has 12 amino acids. Germline V gene data show CDR1 as SGHDT and CDR2 as YYEEEE. DNA for the CDR3: TGTGCCAGCAGCCGGATAAATAGTGATTCTTTCTTT. It codes for CASSRINSDSFF.

The sample holds many counts of this clonotype. The CDR3 spells CASSLFGRGRNTQYF. The CDR3 DNA sequence: TGTGCCAGCAGCCTATTCGGGCGGGGGCGAAATACGCAGTATTTT. The chain has TRBV7-9 and TRBJ2-3; maybe TRBD2 (7 bases). V lost 5 bases and J lost 7, with 19 bases in between. This CDR3 has 15 residues. CDR1 is SEHNR, CDR2 FQNEAQ, per germline (reference sequence).

This clonotype was detected only a few times. The chain recombines TRBV10-3 with TRBJ2-7; D may be TRBD2 (7 bases). Germline CDR1 and CDR2: ENHRY and SYGVKD. V was cut by 4 bases and J by 6 bases, with 13 bases left in between. The CDR3 sequence is 13 residues long. CDR3 sequence reads: CAISGGGAGEQYV. In DNA, the CDR3 is TGTGCCATCAGTGGAGGGGGGGCTGGCGAGCAGTACGTC.

In its sample, this clonotype was seen a few times. V usage is TRBV2 and J usage is TRBJ2-7, with D unclear. The germline V gene has CDR1 SNHLY and CDR2 FYNNEI. This CDR3 contains 15 residues. The V gene lost 6 bases and the J gene lost 0 bases, with 15 bases spanning the gap. The CDR3 here is CASSVRGSASYEQYF. The CDR3 DNA follows: TGTGCCAGCAGCGTCCGCGGTTCCGCCTCCTACGAGCAGTACTTC.

V and J are TRBV7-3 and TRBJ2-1; D gene uncertain. CDR3 size: 13 residues. V lost 2 bases and J 7 bases, leaving 9 bases between the germline ends. Germline V gene sequence: CDR1 SGHTA, CDR2 FQGTGA. The DNA for the CDR3 is TGTGCCAGCAGCTTACCCCCCCAGAATGAGCAGTTCTTC. It codes for CASSLPPQNEQFF.

This clonotype was counted only a few times. J is TRBJ1-1 and V is TRBV10-3, with D unclear. V lost 8 bases, J lost 0 bases, and 19 bases lay in between. The CDR3 length is 16 residues. Per germline, CDR1 ENHRY and CDR2 SYGVKD. The CDR3 sequence is CAIQASGPRMNTEAFF. CDR3 nucleotides: TGTGCCATCCAGGCATCTGGACCGAGAATGAACACTGAAGCTTTCTTT.

This chain uses TRBV27 with TRBJ2-2, with unresolved D. This CDR3 is 12 amino acids long. V lost 6 bases to trimming and J lost 8 bases, with 10 bases between them. Germline assignment: CDR1 MNHEY and CDR2 SMNVEV (reference sequence). The CDR3 region is CASRLGGGELFF. For the CDR3, the DNA is TGTGCCAGCAGGCTAGGTGGGGGGGAGCTGTTTTTT.